This entry is about one T cell receptor beta chain. This specimen comes from a study of control samples from healthy donors and cancer patients. CDR1 SQVTM and CDR2 ANQGSEA come from the germline V gene. The J segment lost 6 bases and the V segment lost 3 bases, leaving 9 bases of the junction unmatched. This CDR3 spans 15 amino acids. TCRdb's table, derived via immunoSEQ multiplex PCR, lists solely in-frame clones and lacks some. Of tens of thousands of clones detected, roughly 86% appear once; the ten largest clones hold about 40%. The chain couples TRBV29-1 to TRBJ1-2; 11 bases align to TRBD1. The clonotype originates from a man aged 45-60 years with head and neck cancer. The sequenced sample consisted of PBMCs. The chain's CDR3 is CSVDGLDRGLDGYTF. For the CDR3, the DNA is TGCAGCGTTGATGGGTTGGACAGGGGGCTTGATGGCTACACCTTC. The full variable domain, with the rest looked up from reference TRBV29-1 and TRBJ1-2, is SAVISQKPSRDICQRGTSLTIQCQVDSQVTMMFWYRQQPGQSLTLIATANQGSEATYESGFVIDKFPISRPNLTFSTLTVSNMSPEDSSIYLCSVDGLDRGLDGYTFGSGTRLTVV.